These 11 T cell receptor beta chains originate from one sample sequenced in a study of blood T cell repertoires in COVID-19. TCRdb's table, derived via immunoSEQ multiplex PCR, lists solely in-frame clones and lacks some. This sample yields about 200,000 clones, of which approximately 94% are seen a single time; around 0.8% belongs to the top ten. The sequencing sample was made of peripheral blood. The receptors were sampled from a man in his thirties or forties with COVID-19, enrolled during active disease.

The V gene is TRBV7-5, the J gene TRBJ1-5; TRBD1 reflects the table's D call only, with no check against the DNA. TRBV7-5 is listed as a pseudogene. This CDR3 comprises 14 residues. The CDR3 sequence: CVRSPGQTNQPQHF. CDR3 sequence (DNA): TGTGTCAGAAGCCCCGGACAGACAAATCAGCCCCAGCATTTT.

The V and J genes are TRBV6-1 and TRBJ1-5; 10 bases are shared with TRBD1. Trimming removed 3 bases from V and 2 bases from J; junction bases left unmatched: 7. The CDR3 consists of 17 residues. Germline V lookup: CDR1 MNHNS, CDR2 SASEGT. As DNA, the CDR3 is TGTGCCAGCAGTGACGGACAGGGGGGGATTGGCAATCAGCCCCAGCATTTT. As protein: CASSDGQGGIGNQPQHF.

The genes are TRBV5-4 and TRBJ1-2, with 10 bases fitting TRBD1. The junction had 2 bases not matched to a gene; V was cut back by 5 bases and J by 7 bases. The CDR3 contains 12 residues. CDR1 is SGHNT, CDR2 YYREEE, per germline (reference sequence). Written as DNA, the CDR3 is TGTGCCAGCAGGGGGACAGGGGTTGGCTACACCTTC. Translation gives CASRGTGVGYTF. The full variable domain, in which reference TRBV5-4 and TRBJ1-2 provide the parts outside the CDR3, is ETGVTQSPTHLIKTRGQQVTLRCSSQSGHNTVSWYQQALGQGPQFIFQYYREEENGRGNFPPRFSGLQFPNYSSELNVNALELDDSALYLCASRGTGVGYTFGSGTRLTVV.

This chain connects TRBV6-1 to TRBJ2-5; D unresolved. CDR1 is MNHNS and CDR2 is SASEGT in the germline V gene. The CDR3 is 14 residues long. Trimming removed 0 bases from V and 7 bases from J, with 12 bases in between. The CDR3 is CASSEASVLGTQYF. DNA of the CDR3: TGTGCCAGCAGTGAAGCGAGCGTGTTAGGGACCCAGTACTTC.

In DNA form, the CDR3 reads TGTGCCAGTAGTCCGCAGGGGACCCCTAACTATGGCTACACCTTC. Its translation is CASSPQGTPNYGYTF. The chain combines TRBV19 with TRBJ1-2, with D perhaps TRBD1 (6 bases). Germline lookup yields CDR1 LNHDA and CDR2 SQIVND (reference sequence). The V end lost 5 bases, the J end lost 0 bases, and 13 bases lay between the germline ends. The CDR3 has 15 residues.

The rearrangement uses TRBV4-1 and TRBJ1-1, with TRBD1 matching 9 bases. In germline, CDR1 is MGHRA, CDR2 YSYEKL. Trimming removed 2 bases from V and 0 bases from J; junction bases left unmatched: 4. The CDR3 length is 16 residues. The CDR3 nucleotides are TGCGCCAGCAGCCAATCCGGGACAGGGATGAACACTGAAGCTTTCTTT. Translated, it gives CASSQSGTGMNTEAFF.

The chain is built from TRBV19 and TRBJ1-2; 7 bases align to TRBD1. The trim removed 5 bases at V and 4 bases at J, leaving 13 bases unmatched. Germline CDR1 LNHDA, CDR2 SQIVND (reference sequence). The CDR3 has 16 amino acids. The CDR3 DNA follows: TGTGCCAGTAGTTCCTCTTGGCAGCCAGGGGGCTATGGCTACACCTTC. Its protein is CASSSSWQPGGYGYTF.

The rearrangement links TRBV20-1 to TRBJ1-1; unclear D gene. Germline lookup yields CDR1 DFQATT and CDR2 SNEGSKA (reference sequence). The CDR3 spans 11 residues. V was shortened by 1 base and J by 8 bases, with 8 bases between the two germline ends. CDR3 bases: TGCAGTGCTAGAGTTGGGCAGGAAGCTTTCTTT. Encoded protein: CSARVGQEAFF.

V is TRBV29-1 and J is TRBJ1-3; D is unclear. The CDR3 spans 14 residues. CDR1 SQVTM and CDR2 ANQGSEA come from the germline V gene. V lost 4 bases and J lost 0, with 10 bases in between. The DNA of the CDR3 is TGCAGCGTTGGTGACAATTTCTCTGGAAACACCATATATTTT. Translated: CSVGDNFSGNTIYF. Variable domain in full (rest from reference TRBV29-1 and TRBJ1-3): SAVISQKPSRDICQRGTSLTIQCQVDSQVTMMFWYRQQPGQSLTLIATANQGSEATYESGFVIDKFPISRPNLTFSTLTVSNMSPEDSSIYLCSVGDNFSGNTIYFGEGSWLTVV.

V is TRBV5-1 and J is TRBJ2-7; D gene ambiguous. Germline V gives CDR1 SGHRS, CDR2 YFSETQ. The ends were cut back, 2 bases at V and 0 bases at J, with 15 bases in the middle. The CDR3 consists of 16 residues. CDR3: CASSLSWSIPSYEQYF. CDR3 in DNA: TGCGCCAGCAGCTTAAGCTGGTCTATCCCCTCCTACGAGCAGTACTTC. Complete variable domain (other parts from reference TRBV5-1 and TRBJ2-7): KAGVTQTPRYLIKTRGQQVTLSCSPISGHRSVSWYQQTPGQGLQFLFEYFSETQRNKGNFPGRFSGRQFSNSRSEMNVSTLELGDSALYLCASSLSWSIPSYEQYFGPGTRLTVT.

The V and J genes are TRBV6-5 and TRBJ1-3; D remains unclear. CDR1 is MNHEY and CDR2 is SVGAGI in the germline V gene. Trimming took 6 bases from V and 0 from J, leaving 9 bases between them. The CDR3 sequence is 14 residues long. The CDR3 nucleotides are TGTGCCAGCAGGATAACAAGCTCTGGAAACACCATATATTTT. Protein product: CASRITSSGNTIYF.